The 27 T cell receptor beta chains given below trace back to one sample, sequenced in a study of T cell responses to AZD1222 COVID-19 vaccine. Measured with immunoSEQ multiplex PCR; TCRdb has only the in-frame clones, and not every one. The sample carries under 130,000 clones, around nine tenths recorded once. Material: peripheral blood, obtained on day 0 of AZD1222 vaccination. Receptors were obtained from an adult in good health.

The genes are TRBV11-2 and TRBJ2-2; D unresolved. Trimming took off 5 bases at V and 7 bases at J, with 14 bases between the two ends. There are 14 residues in the CDR3. CDR1 and CDR2 from the germline V gene are SGHAT and FQNNGV. CDR3 nucleotide sequence: TGTGCCAGCAGCCCCAGTAGGGCCGACGGGGAGCTGTTTTTT. Amino acids: CASSPSRADGELFF. Looking up the rest from reference TRBV11-2 and TRBJ2-2 gives the full variable domain: EAGVAQSPRYKIIEKRQSVAFWCNPISGHATLYWYQQILGQGPKLLIQFQNNGVVDDSQLPKDRFSAERLKGVDSTLKIQPAKLEDSAVYLCASSPSRADGELFFGEGSRLTVL.

This chain links TRBV5-1 with TRBJ1-5; 9 nucleotides agree with TRBD1. The germline V gene has CDR1 SGHRS and CDR2 YFSETQ. The trim removed 3 bases at V and 9 bases at J, leaving 4 bases unmatched. The CDR3 runs to 13 residues. Here the CDR3 DNA reads TGCGCCAGCAGCTCGGGACAGGGACCGCCCCAGCATTTT. As protein: CASSSGQGPPQHF.

The rearrangement joins TRBV27 to TRBJ2-2, with no clear D. The germline V gene encodes CDR1 MNHEY and CDR2 SMNVEV (reference sequence). V lost 3 bases, J lost 7 bases, and 6 bases lay in between. This CDR3 comprises 12 residues. The CDR3 DNA sequence: TGTGCCAGCAGTTTTCATAACGGGGAGCTGTTTTTT. Its protein product is CASSFHNGELFF.

The gene calls are TRBV12-3 or TRBV12-4 and TRBJ2-5, with 7 positions matching TRBD1. The V and J ends lost 5 bases and 5 bases, in that order; junction bases with no gene match: 5. The length of the CDR3 is 13 residues. The CDR3 loop is CASSHRGGETQYF. CDR3 coding DNA: TGTGCCAGCAGTCACAGGGGTGGGGAGACCCAGTACTTC.

The J gene is TRBJ2-2, the V gene TRBV6-5; either TRBD1 or TRBD2 may fit D (6 bases each). V gave up 4 bases and J gave up 3 bases, with 9 bases separating them. CDR3 length: 14 amino acids. Germline loops: CDR1 MNHEY, CDR2 SVGAGI. This CDR3 reads CASSWGADTGELFF. The CDR3, as DNA: TGTGCCAGCAGTTGGGGGGCGGACACCGGGGAGCTGTTTTTT.

The gene calls are TRBV30 and TRBJ1-1, with no clear D. V dropped 3 bases and J dropped 5 bases, with 7 bases sitting between them. The V gene's germline CDR1 is GTSNPN and CDR2 SVGIG (reference sequence). This CDR3 spans 11 amino acids. CDR3 region: CAWRRATEAFF. CDR3 coding DNA: TGTGCCTGGAGGAGGGCTACTGAAGCTTTCTTT. The variable domain in full, completed from reference TRBV30 and TRBJ1-1, reads SQTIHQWPATLVQPVGSPLSLECTVEGTSNPNLYWYRQAAGRGLQLLFYSVGIGQISSEVPQNLSASRPQDRQFILSSKKLLLSDSGFYLCAWRRATEAFFGQGTRLTVV.

CDR3 residues: CASSSDREPEAFF. CDR3 DNA: TGTGCCAGTAGTTCCGACAGGGAACCTGAAGCTTTCTTT. The chain couples TRBV19 to TRBJ1-1; 7 positions match TRBD1. The CDR3 sequence is 13 residues long. The V and J ends lost 5 bases and 6 bases, in that order; junction bases with no gene match: 6. Germline lookup yields CDR1 LNHDA and CDR2 SQIVND (reference sequence).

This chain connects TRBV5-1 to TRBJ2-1, with 7 bases lining up with TRBD2. CDR1 and CDR2 (germline): SGHRS, YFSETQ. After removal of 0 bases from V and 7 bases from J, the junction contained 4 bases not matched to a gene. The CDR3 is 14 residues long. The CDR3 loop is CASSLAGGLNEQFF. The CDR3 bases are TGCGCCAGCAGCTTGGCGGGAGGTCTTAATGAGCAGTTCTTC.

V is TRBV12-5 and J is TRBJ1-4, with D maybe TRBD1 (5 bases). The germline gives CDR1 LGHNT, CDR2 FRNRAP. Trimming cost V 4 bases and J 7 bases, with 13 bases left between them. This CDR3 has 14 residues. The CDR3 region has the DNA TGTGCTAGTGGTTCGGGGTCAGGGAGTGAAAAACTGTTTTTT. Protein product: CASGSGSGSEKLFF.

V is TRBV7-2 and J is TRBJ2-2; 14 bases are a match to TRBD2. This CDR3 is 17 amino acids long. Trimming cost V 4 bases and J 5 bases; bases outside gene matches: 6. CDR1 and CDR2 (germline): SGHTA, FQGNSA. The CDR3 sequence is CASSSWGLAGETGELFF. CDR3 nucleotides: TGTGCCAGCAGCTCTTGGGGACTAGCGGGAGAAACCGGGGAGCTGTTTTTT.

This chain uses TRBV12-5 with TRBJ1-1; perhaps TRBD1 as D (6 bases). The CDR3 extends over 14 amino acids. The V and J ends lost 0 bases and 4 bases respectively, with 9 bases between them. Per germline, CDR1 LGHNT and CDR2 FRNRAP. CDR3 residues: CASGLVPGATEAFF. For the CDR3, the DNA is TGTGCTAGTGGTTTGGTACCGGGGGCCACTGAAGCTTTCTTT.

The rearrangement links TRBV5-4 to TRBJ2-7; TRBD1 aligns across 8 bases. The CDR3 totals 15 residues. Germline V lookup: CDR1 SGHNT, CDR2 YYREEE (reference sequence). Trimming cost V 4 bases and J 6 bases; bases outside gene matches: 12. The CDR3 bases are TGTGCCAGCAGCCCGGGACTGGACAGGGCGGGCGAGCAGTACTTC. Its protein product is CASSPGLDRAGEQYF. Full variable domain (missing parts from reference TRBV5-4 and TRBJ2-7): ETGVTQSPTHLIKTRGQQVTLRCSSQSGHNTVSWYQQALGQGPQFIFQYYREEENGRGNFPPRFSGLQFPNYSSELNVNALELDDSALYLCASSPGLDRAGEQYFGPGTRLTVT.

In this sample, this clone turned up once. The chain links TRBV15 to TRBJ2-2; no definite D call. Per germline, CDR1 LNHNV and CDR2 YYDKDF (reference sequence). V gave up 0 bases and J gave up 4 bases, with 15 bases separating them. This CDR3 contains 17 residues. The CDR3: CATSREPVDSITGELFF. The CDR3 region has the DNA TGTGCCACCAGCAGAGAACCGGTAGATAGCATCACCGGGGAGCTGTTTTTT. The full variable domain, with the rest looked up from reference TRBV15 and TRBJ2-2, is DAMVIQNPRYQVTQFGKPVTLSCSQTLNHNVMYWYQQKSSQAPKLLFHYYDKDFNNEADTPDNFQSRRPNTSFCFLDIRSPGLGDTAMYLCATSREPVDSITGELFFGEGSRLTVL.

V usage is TRBV7-6 and J usage is TRBJ1-6; D might be TRBD1 (5 bases). Germline-derived CDR1 and CDR2 are SGHVS and FNYEAQ. Trimming removed 1 base from V and 0 bases from J, with 10 bases in between. CDR3 size: 17 residues. The CDR3 region is CASSLGGESSYNSPLHF. CDR3 sequence (DNA): TGTGCCAGCAGCTTAGGGGGGGAGAGCTCCTATAATTCACCCCTCCACTTT. The full variable domain, in which reference TRBV7-6 and TRBJ1-6 provide the parts outside the CDR3, is GAGVSQSPRYKVTKRGQDVALRCDPISGHVSLYWYRQALGQGPEFLTYFNYEAQQDKSGLPNDRFSAERPEGSISTLTIQRTEQRDSAMYRCASSLGGESSYNSPLHFGNGTRLTVT.

This rearrangement joins TRBV15 to TRBJ1-2; a weak D match, TRBD1 (6 bases). The CDR3 is 15 residues long. Germline V gene sequence: CDR1 LNHNV, CDR2 YYDKDF (reference sequence). Trimming took off 9 bases at V and 4 bases at J, with 21 bases between the two ends. CDR3 bases: TGTGCCACTAGTACACTACAGGGATTGGGCTATGGCTACACCTTC. Translated: CATSTLQGLGYGYTF.

The chain links TRBV7-8 to TRBJ2-5; D gene uncertain. Trimming took 3 bases from V and 4 from J, leaving 12 bases between them. The CDR3 consists of 14 residues. Germline V gives CDR1 SGHVS, CDR2 FQNEAQ. CDR3 in amino acids: CASSFPRNLETQYF. Here the CDR3 DNA reads TGTGCCAGCAGCTTTCCTAGAAACTTAGAGACCCAGTACTTC.

This clone was found once. V is TRBV6-2 or TRBV6-3 and J is TRBJ1-2; 9 bases fit TRBD1. CDR1 and CDR2 from the germline V gene are MNHEY and SVGEGT. Unmatched junction bases numbered 3, after V lost 0 bases and J lost 4 bases. The CDR3 consists of 15 residues. This CDR3 is CASSYSDRGIYGYTF. CDR3 DNA: TGTGCCAGCAGTTACTCTGACAGGGGGATCTATGGCTACACCTTC.

This chain connects TRBV7-9 to TRBJ1-1; TRBD1 agrees at 8 bases. V was clipped by 6 bases and J by 5 bases; unmatched bases: 5. The CDR3 contains 13 residues. The germline V gene has CDR1 SEHNR and CDR2 FQNEAQ (reference sequence). CDR3 sequence: CASRSTGETEAFF. As DNA, the CDR3 is TGTGCCAGCAGATCGACAGGGGAGACTGAAGCTTTCTTT.

The chain is built from TRBV15 and TRBJ2-2, with 8 bases aligning to TRBD1. After removal of 3 bases from V and 8 bases from J, the junction contained 14 bases not matched to a gene. Germline values: CDR1 LNHNV, CDR2 YYDKDF (reference sequence). There are 17 residues in the CDR3. CDR3 protein: CATSRRSGTGLIGELFF. CDR3 coding DNA: TGTGCCACCAGCAGGCGTTCCGGGACAGGTCTCATAGGGGAGCTGTTTTTT.

This chain uses TRBV7-8 with TRBJ2-3; perhaps TRBD1 as D (7 bases). Trimming cost V 5 bases and J 2 bases, with 14 bases left between them. The CDR3 loop spans 15 amino acids. Per the germline V gene, CDR1 is SGHVS and CDR2 is FQNEAQ. The CDR3 DNA follows: TGTGCCAGCAGCCCAGGGGGGAGCCTCACAGATACGCAGTATTTT. The encoded protein is CASSPGGSLTDTQYF.

This chain links TRBV19 with TRBJ2-7; TRBD1 matches 9 bases. The germline gives CDR1 LNHDA, CDR2 SQIVND (reference sequence). J lost 2 bases, V lost 6 bases, and 2 bases had no gene match. The CDR3 is 13 residues long. CDR3 region: CASRTGGTYEQYF. In DNA form, the CDR3 reads TGTGCCAGTAGGACAGGGGGAACCTACGAGCAGTACTTC.

This chain joins TRBV15 and TRBJ2-4; D gene unclear. CDR1 and CDR2 (germline): LNHNV, YYDKDF (reference sequence). V lost 5 bases and J lost 12, with 17 bases in between. The CDR3 spans 13 residues. CDR3 in amino acids: CATSAPAPGNQYF. The CDR3 nucleotides read TGTGCCACCAGCGCACCTGCACCAGGAAATCAGTACTTC.

The genes are TRBV7-9 and TRBJ1-4, with D perhaps TRBD1 (6 bases). The V gene's germline CDR1 is SEHNR and CDR2 FQNEAQ (reference sequence). This CDR3 has 14 amino acids. Trimming took off 5 bases at V and 7 bases at J, with 14 bases between the two ends. Written as DNA, the CDR3 is TGTGCCAGCAGCCTTGGCACAGGGAGTGAAAAACTGTTTTTT. Translating gives CASSLGTGSEKLFF.

There are a few counts of this clone. This rearrangement joins TRBV4-3 to TRBJ1-3; D gene ambiguous. Between the trimmed V and J ends, which lost 0 bases and 2 bases, there was a span of 11 bases. Germline V gene data show CDR1 as LGHNA and CDR2 as YSLEER. The CDR3 is made up of 16 amino acids. CDR3 protein: CASSQDPEGPGNTIYF. As DNA, the CDR3 is TGCGCCAGCAGCCAAGACCCCGAGGGTCCTGGAAACACCATATATTTT.

The chain has TRBV19 and TRBJ1-1, with unresolved D. The germline V gene encodes CDR1 LNHDA and CDR2 SQIVND (reference sequence). Trimming left V 6 bases short and J 2 bases short, with 4 bases between. The CDR3 runs 11 residues. The CDR3 DNA reads as TGTGCCAGTAGGCGAAACACTGAAGCTTTCTTT. The encoded protein is CASRRNTEAFF.

This chain joins TRBV7-8 and TRBJ1-6, with D possibly TRBD1 on 5 matching bases. Germline CDR1 reads SGHVS; CDR2 reads FQNEAQ. The CDR3 sequence is 15 residues long. V was cut by 1 base and J by 10 bases, with 14 bases left in between. The chain's CDR3 is CASSLETGVKSPLHF. The DNA for the CDR3 is TGTGCCAGCAGCTTAGAAACGGGGGTGAAGTCACCCCTCCACTTT.

This sequence joins TRBV28 and TRBJ1-3; D unresolved. Germline CDR1 is MDHEN and CDR2 is SYDVKM. This CDR3 spans 14 amino acids. V lost 5 bases to trimming and J lost 8 bases, with 16 bases between them. The CDR3 sequence: CASSRTGIVDTIYF. In DNA, the CDR3 is TGTGCCAGCAGTCGCACGGGAATAGTAGACACCATATATTTT. The entire variable domain, with the rest obtained from reference TRBV28 and TRBJ1-3, is as follows: DVKVTQSSRYLVKRTGEKVFLECVQDMDHENMFWYRQDPGLGLRLIYFSYDVKMKEKGDIPEGYSVSREKKERFSLILESASTNQTSMYLCASSRTGIVDTIYFGEGSWLTVV.